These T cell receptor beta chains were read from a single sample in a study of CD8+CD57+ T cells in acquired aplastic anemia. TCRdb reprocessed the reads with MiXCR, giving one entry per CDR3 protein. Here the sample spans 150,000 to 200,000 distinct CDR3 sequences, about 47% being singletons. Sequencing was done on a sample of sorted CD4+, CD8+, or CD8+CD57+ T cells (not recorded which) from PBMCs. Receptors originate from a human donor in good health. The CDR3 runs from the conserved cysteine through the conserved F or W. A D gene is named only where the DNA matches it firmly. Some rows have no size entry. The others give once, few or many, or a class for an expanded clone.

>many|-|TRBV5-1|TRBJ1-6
TGCGCCAGCAGCTTGGAGAGGGTAGGCTCACCCCTCCACTTT
CASSLERVGSPLHF
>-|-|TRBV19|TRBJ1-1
TGTGCCAGTAGTATCGCCCAGGGAAAGAACACTGAAGCTTTCTTT
CASSIAQGKNTEAFF
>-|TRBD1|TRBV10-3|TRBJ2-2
TGTGCCAGCAGTAAGCAGGGGGCCCTGAACACCGGGGAGCTGTTTTTT
CASSKQGALNTGELFF
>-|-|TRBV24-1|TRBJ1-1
TGTGCCACCAGTGCCCGGGCTTCGGTTGAAGCTTTCTTT
CATSARASVEAFF
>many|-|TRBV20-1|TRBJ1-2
TGCAGTGCTATACGGGGTGAGGGAGGCTACACCTTC
CSAIRGEGGYTF
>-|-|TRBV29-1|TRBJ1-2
TGCAGCGTTGAAGACAGGGATGGCTACACCTTC
CSVEDRDGYTF
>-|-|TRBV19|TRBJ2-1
TGTGCCAGTAGCCCTGGCCTTGACAATGAGCAGTTCTTC
CASSPGLDNEQFF
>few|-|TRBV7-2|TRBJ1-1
TGTGCCAGCAGCTTATCCCTCATGAACACTGAAGCTTTCTTT
CASSLSLMNTEAFF
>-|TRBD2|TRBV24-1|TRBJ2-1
TGTGCCACCAGTGCTAGGGGCGGGAGACCCTACAATGAGCAGTTCTTC
CATSARGGRPYNEQFF
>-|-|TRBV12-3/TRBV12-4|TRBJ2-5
TGTGCCAGCAGTTTAGCGCAAAGGAAGGAGACCCAGTACTTC
CASSLAQRKETQYF
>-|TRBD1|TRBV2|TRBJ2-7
TGTGCCAGAGGACAGGGGCAGGGGGAGCAGTACTTC
CARGQGQGEQYF
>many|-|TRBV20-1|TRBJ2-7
TGCAGTGCTCGGGCGGCTACCTACGAGCAGTACTTC
CSARAATYEQYF
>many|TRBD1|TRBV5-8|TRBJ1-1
TGTGCCAGCAGCGACGGACAGGGGACCCTAACTGAAGCTTTCTTT
CASSDGQGTLTEAFF
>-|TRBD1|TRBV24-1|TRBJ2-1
TGTGCCACCAGTGGGACAGGGGGCTTGGATGAGCAGTTCTTC
CATSGTGGLDEQFF
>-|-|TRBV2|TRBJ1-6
TGTGCCAGCAGGGAACCAGGCTACAATTCACCCCTCCACTTT
CASREPGYNSPLHF
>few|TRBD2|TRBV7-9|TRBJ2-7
TGTGCCAGCAGCTTGATAAGGGAGGGTGCCGAGCAGTACTTC
CASSLIREGAEQYF
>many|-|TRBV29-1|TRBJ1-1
TGCAGCGTTGGTGATTTTGAAGCTTTCTTT
CSVGDFEAFF
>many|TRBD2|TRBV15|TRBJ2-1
TGTGCCACCAGGGCAGGACTAGCGGGACACAATGAGCAGTTCTTC
CATRAGLAGHNEQFF
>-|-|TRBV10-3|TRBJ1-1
TGTGCCATCAGTGGGACGGGACACACCAACACTGAAGCTTTCTTT
CAISGTGHTNTEAFF
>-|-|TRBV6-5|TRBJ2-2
TGTGCCAGCAGTTACATCGTCTCCGGGGAGCTGTTTTTT
CASSYIVSGELFF
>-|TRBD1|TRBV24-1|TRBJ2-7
TGTGCCAGCAGTACGGCCGGGACAGAAGGGTACTTC
CASSTAGTEGYF
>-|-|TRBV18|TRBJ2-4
TGTGCCAGCTCACCCGCCCCGAGGGGCAAAAACATTCAGTACTTC
CASSPAPRGKNIQYF
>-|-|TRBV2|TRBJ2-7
TGTGCCAGCAGTGAAGCTAACAGCCCTTACGAGCAGTACTTC
CASSEANSPYEQYF
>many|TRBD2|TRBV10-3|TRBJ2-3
TGTGCCATCAGCCCCCCGGGAGGAGGAGATACGCAGTATTTT
CAISPPGGGDTQYF
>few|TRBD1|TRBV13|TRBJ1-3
TGTGCCAGCTCTCGTCCGGGACAGCACTCTGGAAACACCATATATTTT
CASSRPGQHSGNTIYF
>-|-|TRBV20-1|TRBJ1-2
TGCAGTGCTAGAGGCGCTATCGGATATGGGTACACCTTC
CSARGAIGYGYTF
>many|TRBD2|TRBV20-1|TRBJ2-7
TGCAGTGCTAAGGGACTAGCGGGAAAAGGGGCCTACGAGCAGTACTTC
CSAKGLAGKGAYEQYF
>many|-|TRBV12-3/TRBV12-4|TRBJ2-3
TGTGCCAGCAGTTTTTCGACTACTAGCACAGATACGCAGTATTTT
CASSFSTTSTDTQYF
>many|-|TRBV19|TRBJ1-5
TGTGCCAGTAGTCCCCGACGGCCCAATCAGCCCCAGCATTTT
CASSPRRPNQPQHF
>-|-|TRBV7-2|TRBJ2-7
TGTGCCAGCAGCTTAGTGGAGAGTGGGACCTACGAGCAGTACTTC
CASSLVESGTYEQYF
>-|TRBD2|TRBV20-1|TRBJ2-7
TGCAGTGCTATGCCCCGACTAGCGGAAACCTACGAGCAGTACTTC
CSAMPRLAETYEQYF
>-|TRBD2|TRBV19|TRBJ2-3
TGTGCCAGCAATAAGGGGAGGGCAGATACGCAGTATTTT
CASNKGRADTQYF
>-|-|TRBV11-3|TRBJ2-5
TGTGCCAGCAGCTTAGACGGGCTCGGGACCCAGTACTTC
CASSLDGLGTQYF
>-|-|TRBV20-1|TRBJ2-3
TGCAGCGCCCGGGCGCCTTCCACAGATACGCAGTATTTT
CSARAPSTDTQYF
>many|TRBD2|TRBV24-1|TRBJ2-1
TGTGCCACCAGCCCCCGGGCCACCCGCGGGACTAGCGGGAACAATGAGCAGTTCTTC
CATSPRATRGTSGNNEQFF
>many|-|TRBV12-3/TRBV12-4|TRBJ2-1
TGTGCCAGTAGGGTTCTAAGCTCCTACAATGAGCAGTTCTTC
CASRVLSSYNEQFF
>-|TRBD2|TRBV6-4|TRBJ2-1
TGTGCCAGCAGTGACTCTAGCGGGGGCAATGAGCAGTTCTTC
CASSDSSGGNEQFF
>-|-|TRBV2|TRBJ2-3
TGTGCCAGCAGTGAAGTGGATACGCAGTATTTT
CASSEVDTQYF
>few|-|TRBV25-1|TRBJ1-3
TGTGCCAGCAGTGAACCGCCTGGGGGAGACTCTGGAAACACCATATATTTT
CASSEPPGGDSGNTIYF
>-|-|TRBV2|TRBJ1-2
TGTGCCAGCGATAAACGAGGAGGCGGCGTCGCCTTC
CASDKRGGGVAF
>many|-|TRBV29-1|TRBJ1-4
TGCAGCGCCCGACCTTCCCGAGCAACTAATGAAAAACTGTTTTTT
CSARPSRATNEKLFF
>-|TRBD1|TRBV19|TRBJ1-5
TGTGCCAGTAGTCCGCGCCTACAGGGGAACAATCAGCCCCAGCATTTT
CASSPRLQGNNQPQHF
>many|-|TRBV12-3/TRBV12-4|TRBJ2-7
TGTGCCAGCAGTTTAGCGGCGGGCTCCTACGAGCAGTACTTC
CASSLAAGSYEQYF
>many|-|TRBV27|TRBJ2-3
TGTGCCAGCAGATATCAGGGAAGCACAGATACGCAGTATTTT
CASRYQGSTDTQYF
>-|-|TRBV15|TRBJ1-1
TGTGCCACCAGCAGAGGACAGAGGACTGAAGCTTTCTTT
CATSRGQRTEAFF
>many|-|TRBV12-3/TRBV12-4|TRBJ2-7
TGTGCCAGCAGTTTACTGGCTTCCGAGCAGTACTTC
CASSLLASEQYF
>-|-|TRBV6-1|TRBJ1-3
TGTGCCAGCAGTGAAAGAGGGGACCTCTCTGGAAACACCATATATTTT
CASSERGDLSGNTIYF
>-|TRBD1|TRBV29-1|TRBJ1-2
TGCAGCGTTGAAGGCCCAAGACGACAGGGGAGGGGCTACACCTTC
CSVEGPRRQGRGYTF
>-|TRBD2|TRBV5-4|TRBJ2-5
TGTGCCAGCAGCCGAATAGCGGGATCGGCCCAAGAGACCCAGTACTTC
CASSRIAGSAQETQYF